This entry is about one TCR beta chain. The same CDR3 is also encoded by other DNA sequences in this sample. The data belong to a study of cytomegalovirus exposure and HLA in healthy donors. PCR employed 60 Vbeta and 13 Jbeta primers. The protocol was immunoSEQ multiplex PCR, while the TCRdb copy is restricted to in-frame clones and leaves out a portion. The sample has fewer than 250,000 clones; almost 80% are singletons. The sample was PBMCs. This clonotype was obtained from a male donor in good health and CMV-seronegative.

As DNA, the CDR3 is TGTGCCAGCAGCATCACCTACGAGCAGTACTTC. Its protein is CASSITYEQYF. The J gene is TRBJ2-7, the V gene TRBV7-2; no clear D gene. V shed 5 bases and J shed 2 bases, with 4 bases lying between them. Germline CDR1 SGHTA, CDR2 FQGNSA. CDR3 size: 11 residues.